The clone carrying this T cell receptor (beta chain) has a handful of counts. The antigen is not known. Regarding treatment: approximately 11-day PBMC culture with coronavirus spike peptide pools or control peptides (ViraFEST assay). This sample is part of a study of vaccination and CD4 T cells after COVID-19. Sequencing of DNA taken from cultured CD4+ T cells relied on the Oncomine TCR Beta short-read assay. TCRdb called the PCR reads again in MiXCR, with one record for every CDR3 protein. Here the sample spans about 13,000 distinct CDR3 sequences, around 38% being singletons. CDR1 DFQATT and CDR2 SNEGSKA come from the germline V gene (reference sequence). V was cut by 1 base and J by 0 bases, with 10 bases left in between. There are 15 residues in the CDR3.

The sequence derives from a human donor who had recovered from COVID-19. The chain joins TRBV20-1 to TRBJ1-3; a possible D gene is TRBD1 (5 bases). The sequenced sample consisted of CD4+ T cells from blood, cultured in vitro. The CDR3 nucleotides are TGCAGTGCTAGAGGCACAGGTTACTCTGGAAACACCATATATTTT. Protein product: CSARGTGYSGNTIYF.